What follows is one T cell receptor (beta chain) and its context. The data belong to a study of blood T cell repertoires in COVID-19. V was pared by 7 bases and J by 3 bases, with 5 bases of the junction left unmatched. The germline V gene has CDR1 SGHTA and CDR2 FQGNSA. This CDR3 comprises 15 residues. Some clones are missing from TCRdb's copy, which holds only in-frame ones; the method was immunoSEQ multiplex PCR. The repertoire has approximately 170,000 clones, approximately 75% of them found once; the top ten carry 11%. This TCR came from a human donor in a cohort sampled during active COVID-19. Sequenced material: peripheral blood. The chain joins TRBV7-2 to TRBJ2-2; TRBD2 matches at 10 bases. In nucleotides, the CDR3 is TGTGCCAGCAACCCTAGCGGGAGTCACACCGGGGAGCTGTTTTTT. It specifies CASNPSGSHTGELFF.